Described below is a single T cell receptor beta chain sequence and its context. The data were obtained in a study of control samples from healthy donors and cancer patients. CDR3 length equals 15 residues. From germline, CDR1 is LGHNA and CDR2 YNFKEQ. J gave up 9 bases and V 0 bases, and 6 bases lay outside the gene matches. Libraries were prepared by immunoSEQ multiplex PCR; TCRdb keeps only in-frame clonotypes and omits some of them. The table lists 46,000 or so clones, approximately 94% of them singletons. This receptor was identified in a man between 25 and 39 years old with colorectal cancer. Sample: PBMCs. The genes are TRBV4-2 and TRBJ2-3; TRBD2 aligns across 10 bases. This CDR3 is CASSQDPSGGSTQYF. In nucleotides, the CDR3 is TGTGCCAGCAGCCAAGATCCTAGCGGGGGATCAACGCAGTATTTT.